These 8 T cell receptor beta chains originate from one sample sequenced in a study of blood T cell repertoires in COVID-19 (TCRdb year 2020). The library was produced with the immunoSEQ multiplex PCR assay. TCRdb obtained this table from immuneACCESS and retained in-frame rearrangements with V and J assigned. These tables miss some clones; where compared with another copy, unresolved V genes account for less than half of the shortfall, and the remainder is unexplained. This sample gives roughly 52,000 clones in total; around 89% of them show up just once. The ten top clones hold about a fifth of the sample. Sequenced material: peripheral blood. The origin of the receptors is a human donor in a cohort sampled during active COVID-19.

The rearrangement links TRBV6-2 or TRBV6-3 to TRBJ2-1; 7 nucleotides agree with TRBD2. CDR1 is MNHEY, CDR2 SVGEGT, per germline. Trimming took 6 bases from V and 0 from J; bases not matched to a gene: 5. This CDR3 has 15 residues. This CDR3 is CASSPIAGSYNEQFF. DNA for the CDR3: TGTGCCAGCAGCCCAATAGCGGGCTCCTACAATGAGCAGTTCTTC.

V gene TRBV2 combines with J gene TRBJ2-1; 7 bases map to TRBD1. V lost 6 bases, J lost 12 bases, and 8 bases stayed unmatched. CDR1 is SNHLY and CDR2 is FYNNEI in the germline V gene. This CDR3 region has 12 residues. The CDR3, as DNA: TGTGCCAGCAGCCTACAGGGGAACGGGCAGTTCTTC. Translation gives CASSLQGNGQFF.

The chain carries TRBV9 and TRBJ1-3, with 8 bases fitting TRBD1. This CDR3 contains 17 residues. CDR1 SGDLS and CDR2 YYNGEE come from the germline V gene. Germline trimming cut 4 bases from V and 1 base from J; bases unmatched to any gene: 10. The CDR3: CASSSGQGILSGNTIYF. The CDR3 DNA follows: TGTGCCAGCAGCTCTGGACAGGGTATTTTGTCTGGAAACACCATATATTTT.

CDR3 sequence reads: CAWRLKRMPGGGTEAFF. The CDR3 DNA follows: TGTGCCTGGAGATTAAAAAGGATGCCGGGGGGTGGGACTGAAGCTTTCTTT. The chain is built from TRBV30 and TRBJ1-1; maybe TRBD1 (5 bases). The CDR3 is made up of 17 amino acids. V lost 3 bases to trimming and J lost 5 bases, with 25 bases between them. Per germline, CDR1 GTSNPN and CDR2 SVGIG (reference sequence).

This clone was counted a single time. V usage is TRBV27 and J usage is TRBJ1-5, with TRBD1 matching over 7 bases. The CDR3 is made up of 18 amino acids. After removal of 0 bases from V and 2 bases from J, the junction contained 10 bases not matched to a gene. Germline loops: CDR1 MNHEY, CDR2 SMNVEV (reference sequence). CDR3 amino acids: CASSLSSGGTERNQPQHF. DNA for the CDR3: TGTGCCAGCAGTTTATCGAGTGGCGGGACAGAGCGCAATCAGCCCCAGCATTTT.

This rearrangement joins TRBV7-2 to TRBJ1-5; D is uncertain. From germline, CDR1 is SGHTA and CDR2 FQGNSA. V was shortened by 5 bases and J by 2 bases, with 10 bases between the two germline ends. CDR3 size: 14 residues. In DNA form, the CDR3 reads TGTGCCAGCAGCCCGGGGATACGCAATCAGCCCCAGCATTTT. It encodes CASSPGIRNQPQHF.

The chain carries TRBV2 and TRBJ2-3; D is possibly TRBD2 (6 bases). The CDR3 extends over 15 amino acids. Germline V gives CDR1 SNHLY, CDR2 FYNNEI. V lost 7 bases to trimming and J lost 0 bases, with 14 bases between them. The CDR3 sequence is CASIPSAHSTDTQYF. The CDR3 coding sequence is TGTGCCAGCATCCCTAGCGCCCATAGCACAGATACGCAGTATTTT.

The chain uses TRBV4-3 and TRBJ1-1, with D perhaps TRBD1 (5 bases). CDR3 length: 16 residues. Between the trimmed V and J ends, which lost 0 bases and 6 bases, there was a span of 17 bases. CDR1 LGHNA and CDR2 YSLEER come from the germline V gene. The CDR3 loop reads CASSQDPAGYESEAFF. As DNA, the CDR3 is TGCGCCAGCAGCCAAGATCCCGCAGGGTATGAGTCTGAAGCTTTCTTT.